This T cell receptor beta chain derives from a study of blood T cell repertoires in COVID-19. Across the whole study: Spain, Italy and the United States supplied samples that represented acute and convalescent COVID-19. Sample material is recorded as cDNA or gDNA derived from T cells, B-cell-depleted T cells, or PBMCs.

The CDR3 sequence is 15 residues long. Losses at the gene ends were 3 bases for V and 5 bases for J; bases not matched to a gene: 8. Germline V gives CDR1 LNHDA, CDR2 SQIVND (reference sequence). Authors' methods: Reference gene primer amplification gave estimated nucleated cell counts. The protocol was immunoSEQ multiplex PCR, while the TCRdb copy is restricted to in-frame clones and leaves out a portion. V and J calls and clone size are copied from that table; D and trimming were computed from the DNA. The data hold 250,000 or so clones, with approximately 88% observed a single time. This rearrangement joins TRBV19 to TRBJ2-5, with TRBD1 matching 8 bases. The receptor was derived from a young woman with acute or convalescent COVID-19. The sequenced material came from peripheral blood. The DNA for the CDR3 is TGTGCCAGTAGTATGGGGCAGGGGGCGCGTGAGACCCAGTACTTC. It translates to CASSMGQGARETQYF.